Sequencing of this TCR beta chain was carried out in a study of shared clonotypes between healthy human individuals. Study-wide results and caveats: In several donors, about 5% of naive CD4 clonotypes appeared in common.

To note about this clone: The antigen is unknown. Other nucleotide sequences from this sample produce the same CDR3.

CDR1 and CDR2 (germline): SNHLY, FYNNEI. The CDR3 has 11 residues. Trimming shortened V by 6 bases and J by 4 bases, and 4 bases separated the two germline ends. TCRdb's copy holds only in-frame clones and misses some; the assay was immunoSEQ multiplex PCR. The sample carries approximately 2.4 million clones, approximately 94% recorded once. The chain links TRBV2 to TRBJ1-5, with D hard to call. Material for sequencing was naive CD4+ T cells sorted from blood. Regarding subset: CD45RA+ positively selected. The source is a man between 18 and 29 years old in good health. The CDR3 DNA sequence: TGTGCCAGCAGCTTGAATCAGCCCCAGCATTTT. It yields the protein CASSLNQPQHF.